These 29 T cell receptor beta chains came from one sample sequenced in a study of cytomegalovirus exposure and HLA in healthy donors. The protocol was immunoSEQ multiplex PCR, while the TCRdb copy is restricted to in-frame clones and leaves out a portion. The table has some 180,000 clones, about 81% seen once; the top ten hold 1% to 1.5%. Sequenced: PBMCs. All receptors come from a woman aged 30 to 39 in good health and CMV-seronegative.

This sequence joins TRBV5-4 and TRBJ2-2; tentative D call: TRBD2 (7 bases). Germline V gene sequence: CDR1 SGHNT, CDR2 YYREEE (reference sequence). V lost 6 bases and J 4 bases, leaving 22 bases between the germline ends. This CDR3 contains 17 residues. Here the CDR3 reads CASTPLGGTTGTGELFF. As DNA, the CDR3 is TGTGCCAGCACCCCCCTCGGGGGGACAACCGGCACCGGGGAGCTGTTTTTT.

The J gene is TRBJ1-4, the V gene TRBV2, with D tentatively TRBD1 (6 bases). This CDR3 has 14 amino acids. Trimming pared 11 bases from V and 5 bases from J, leaving 18 bases between. Germline CDR1 SNHLY, CDR2 FYNNEI. The CDR3 region has the DNA TGTGCCGACGCTACGGGGCAGGGGAATGAAAAACTGTTTTTT. This translates into CADATGQGNEKLFF.

V is TRBV10-1 and J is TRBJ1-5; no clear D gene. This CDR3 is 14 amino acids long. Looked up from germline, CDR1 is WNHNN and CDR2 is SYGVQD (reference sequence). The V and J ends lost 0 bases and 4 bases respectively, with 7 bases between them. The DNA for the CDR3 is TGCGCCAGCAGTGAGTCCCGGGTAAATCAGCCCCAGCATTTT. Translation gives CASSESRVNQPQHF.

The CDR3 sequence is CASSPPERGQGANEKLFF. DNA for the CDR3: TGCGCCAGCAGTCCGCCCGAGAGGGGGCAGGGGGCAAATGAAAAACTGTTTTTT. The chain couples TRBV5-1 to TRBJ1-4; 8 bases fit TRBD1. V shed 5 bases, J shed 5 bases, and the junction held 17 bases outside the gene matches. Germline CDR1 reads SGHRS; CDR2 reads YFSETQ. This CDR3 region has 18 residues.

The rearrangement joins TRBV5-1 to TRBJ1-2, with D possibly matching TRBD1 (6 bases). CDR1 and CDR2 from the germline V gene are SGHRS and YFSETQ. This CDR3 contains 14 residues. V shed 6 bases and J shed 0 bases, with 12 bases lying between them. CDR3 in DNA: TGCGCCAGCAACCCGGACAGTTCTAACTATGGCTACACCTTC. It specifies CASNPDSSNYGYTF. The complete variable domain, with remaining parts taken from reference TRBV5-1 and TRBJ1-2, reads KAGVTQTPRYLIKTRGQQVTLSCSPISGHRSVSWYQQTPGQGLQFLFEYFSETQRNKGNFPGRFSGRQFSNSRSEMNVSTLELGDSALYLCASNPDSSNYGYTFGSGTRLTVV.

About this clone: Other DNA sequences from this sample encode an identical CDR3 as well. V gene TRBV28 combines with J gene TRBJ2-7; D is undetermined. V lost 6 bases to trimming and J lost 0 bases, with 6 bases between them. There are 12 residues in the CDR3. Germline CDR1 MDHEN, CDR2 SYDVKM. CDR3 sequence: CASSLSSYEQYF. The CDR3 DNA reads as TGTGCCAGCAGCTTGAGCTCCTACGAGCAGTACTTC.

The rearrangement uses TRBV5-4 and TRBJ2-7; unclear D gene. This CDR3 contains 16 residues. The germline CDR1 and CDR2 sequences are SGHNT and YYREEE (reference sequence). The ends were cut back, 0 bases at V and 0 bases at J, with 13 bases in the middle. The CDR3 is CASSLDGSRSSYEQYF. The DNA for the CDR3 is TGTGCCAGCAGCTTGGATGGCAGCCGGAGCTCCTACGAGCAGTACTTC. Variable domain in full (rest from reference TRBV5-4 and TRBJ2-7): ETGVTQSPTHLIKTRGQQVTLRCSSQSGHNTVSWYQQALGQGPQFIFQYYREEENGRGNFPPRFSGLQFPNYSSELNVNALELDDSALYLCASSLDGSRSSYEQYFGPGTRLTVT.

The CDR3 sequence: CASSTRQHGNNEQFF. CDR3 nucleotide sequence: TGTGCCAGCAGTACCCGACAGCACGGTAACAATGAGCAGTTCTTC. This chain uses TRBV6-5 with TRBJ2-1; the D gene is possibly TRBD1 (5 bases). The CDR3 is 15 residues long. CDR1 is MNHEY, CDR2 SVGAGI, per germline. Trimming stripped 5 bases from V and 5 bases from J, with 16 bases between.

This chain joins TRBV19 and TRBJ2-7; D is possibly TRBD1 (6 bases). V was pared by 7 bases and J by 3 bases, with 16 bases between. The V gene's germline CDR1 is LNHDA and CDR2 SQIVND (reference sequence). The length of the CDR3 is 14 residues. The CDR3 sequence is CASTLQGIVYEQYF. CDR3 nucleotide sequence: TGTGCCAGTACCCTACAGGGTATCGTCTACGAGCAGTACTTC.

The chain employs TRBV13 and TRBJ2-1; 8 positions agree with TRBD2. Trimming cost V 6 bases and J 5 bases; bases outside gene matches: 9. Germline V gene lookup returns CDR1 PRHDT and CDR2 FYEKMQ (reference sequence). This CDR3 is built from 15 residues. CDR3 region: CASRPRGGGNNEQFF. The CDR3 DNA reads as TGTGCCAGCAGACCAAGGGGCGGGGGGAACAATGAGCAGTTCTTC.

V usage is TRBV2 and J usage is TRBJ2-1, with TRBD1 matching over 10 bases. Trimming cost V 6 bases and J 7 bases; bases outside gene matches: 6. CDR3 length: 14 amino acids. Germline values: CDR1 SNHLY, CDR2 FYNNEI. CDR3 amino acids: CASRDRGRTNEQFF. The CDR3 coding sequence is TGTGCCAGCAGGGACAGGGGGAGGACGAATGAGCAGTTCTTC.

The chain uses TRBV27 and TRBJ1-1; 8 bases are shared with TRBD1. The CDR3 runs 15 residues. The V gene end was trimmed by 4 bases and the J gene end by 0 bases; junction bases not matched to a gene: 4. Germline V gene lookup returns CDR1 MNHEY and CDR2 SMNVEV (reference sequence). Written as DNA, the CDR3 is TGTGCCAGCAGTTCCCGGACAGGGCTGAACACTGAAGCTTTCTTT. Translating it yields CASSSRTGLNTEAFF.

The chain is built from TRBV5-1 and TRBJ2-7; D might be TRBD1 (7 bases). Germline V gives CDR1 SGHRS, CDR2 YFSETQ. Trimming took off 3 bases at V and 4 bases at J, with 14 bases between the two ends. The length of the CDR3 is 14 residues. CDR3 region: CASSSDRDFYEQYF. Here the CDR3 DNA reads TGCGCCAGCAGCTCTGACAGGGACTTTTACGAGCAGTACTTC.

The V gene is TRBV10-2, the J gene TRBJ2-1, with TRBD2 matching over 10 bases. From germline, CDR1 is WSHSY and CDR2 SAAADI. This CDR3 is 17 amino acids long. With 6 bases clipped from V and 0 bases from J, the junction kept 8 bases outside the gene matches. The CDR3 nucleotides read TGCGCCAGCAGAGGACTAGCGGACGCGAGCTCCTACAATGAGCAGTTCTTC. Translating gives CASRGLADASSYNEQFF.

The J gene is TRBJ2-7, the V gene TRBV11-2, with D uncertain. Trimming took 4 bases from V and 4 from J, leaving 8 bases between them. CDR1 and CDR2 from the germline V gene are SGHAT and FQNNGV. This CDR3 has 12 residues. The CDR3 region is CASSSYSYEQYF. The CDR3 DNA is TGTGCCAGCAGCTCTTACAGTTACGAGCAGTACTTC.

This clone was observed a single time. J is TRBJ2-5 and V is TRBV7-6, with a possible D match to TRBD1 (6 bases). This CDR3 is built from 15 residues. Germline V CDR1 and CDR2: SGHVS, FNYEAQ. V lost 1 base, J lost 2 bases, and 11 bases lay in between. As DNA, the CDR3 is TGTGCCAGCAGCTTAGGGAGGACAGTACAAGAGACCCAGTACTTC. Translation: CASSLGRTVQETQYF. The variable domain in full, completed from reference TRBV7-6 and TRBJ2-5, reads GAGVSQSPRYKVTKRGQDVALRCDPISGHVSLYWYRQALGQGPEFLTYFNYEAQQDKSGLPNDRFSAERPEGSISTLTIQRTEQRDSAMYRCASSLGRTVQETQYFGPGTRLLVL.

This clone was recorded only once. This CDR3 reads CASSSTTGANYGYTF. For the CDR3, the DNA is TGTGCCAGCAGTTCTACGACAGGTGCTAACTATGGCTACACCTTC. This chain connects TRBV6-5 to TRBJ1-2, with D perhaps TRBD1 (6 bases). V was trimmed by 4 bases and J by 0 bases, leaving 12 bases between them. CDR1 is MNHEY, CDR2 SVGAGI, per germline. The CDR3 totals 15 residues.

As for this clone: At the DNA level, this CDR3 is encoded by other sequences in the same sample as well. V gene TRBV6-5 combines with J gene TRBJ1-4, with 10 positions matching TRBD1. Germline assignment: CDR1 MNHEY and CDR2 SVGAGI. CDR3 length: 15 amino acids. The V gene end was trimmed by 3 bases and the J gene end by 6 bases; junction bases not matched to a gene: 4. CDR3 bases: TGTGCCAGCAGTTATTCGACAGGGGGCTATGAAAAACTGTTTTTT. This translates into CASSYSTGGYEKLFF.

This clone was counted a few times. CDR3 coding DNA: TGTGCCAGCCGGGTGAACACTGAAGCTTTCTTT. This translates into CASRVNTEAFF. J is TRBJ1-1 and V is TRBV6-6; D ambiguous. Trimming removed 8 bases from V and 0 bases from J, with 4 bases in between. The CDR3 is made up of 11 amino acids. Germline V gives CDR1 MNHNY, CDR2 SVGAGI (reference sequence).

CDR3 DNA sequence: TGTGCCAGCAGCCGAAATAGCGGGAGCCACTCCTACGAGCAGTACTTC. The encoded protein is CASSRNSGSHSYEQYF. The rearrangement joins TRBV5-8 to TRBJ2-7, with TRBD2 matching over 9 bases. There are 16 residues in the CDR3. Germline CDR1 reads SGHTS; CDR2 reads YDEGEE. Unmatched junction bases numbered 8, after V lost 4 bases and J lost 0 bases.

The V gene is TRBV7-8, the J gene TRBJ1-5; 7 nucleotides line up with TRBD1. V lost 5 bases, J lost 2 bases, and 3 bases stayed unmatched. Germline CDR1 and CDR2: SGHVS and FQNEAQ. CDR3 size: 14 residues. This CDR3 is CASSPDRGNQPQHF. The DNA for the CDR3 is TGTGCCAGCAGCCCAGACAGGGGCAATCAGCCCCAGCATTTT.

The chain combines TRBV6-1 with TRBJ1-2, with a possible D match to TRBD1 (6 bases). This CDR3 is 15 amino acids long. V lost 8 bases and J lost 0, with 16 bases in between. CDR1 and CDR2 (germline): MNHNS, SASEGT. CDR3 DNA: TGTGCCAGCTCCGAGAAACAGGGAGCTAACTATGGCTACACCTTC. Translation: CASSEKQGANYGYTF.

J is TRBJ1-1 and V is TRBV10-2, with 8 bases aligning to TRBD1. The length of the CDR3 is 14 residues. The J segment lost 0 bases and the V segment lost 6 bases, leaving 3 bases of the junction unmatched. Germline V gene data show CDR1 as WSHSY and CDR2 as SAAADI. CDR3: CASRDRAMNTEAFF. In DNA, the CDR3 is TGCGCCAGCAGGGACAGGGCTATGAACACTGAAGCTTTCTTT.

The chain employs TRBV29-1 and TRBJ1-6, with 7 positions matching TRBD1. J gave up 7 bases and V 5 bases, and 5 bases lay outside the gene matches. The CDR3 spans 13 residues. Germline CDR1 and CDR2: SQVTM and ANQGSEA. The CDR3 nucleotides are TGCAGCGTTATGACAGGGTCAAATTCACCCCTCCACTTT. Protein product: CSVMTGSNSPLHF. Looking up the rest from reference TRBV29-1 and TRBJ1-6 gives the full variable domain: SAVISQKPSRDICQRGTSLTIQCQVDSQVTMMFWYRQQPGQSLTLIATANQGSEATYESGFVIDKFPISRPNLTFSTLTVSNMSPEDSSIYLCSVMTGSNSPLHFGNGTRLTVT.

The genes are TRBV5-8 and TRBJ2-1, with 7 bases fitting TRBD2. This CDR3 contains 13 residues. Germline assignment: CDR1 SGHTS and CDR2 YDEGEE. With 10 bases clipped from V and 9 bases from J, the junction kept 13 bases outside the gene matches. This CDR3 reads CASLGSGGGEQFF. The CDR3 nucleotides are TGTGCCTCTTTGGGGTCCGGCGGGGGTGAGCAGTTCTTC.

V gene TRBV19 combines with J gene TRBJ2-7; 8 bases are shared with TRBD2. CDR3 length equals 11 residues. Germline V CDR1 and CDR2: LNHDA, SQIVND (reference sequence). V trimming: 10 bases; J trimming: 3 bases; junction bases outside the gene matches: 2. Here the CDR3 DNA reads TGTGCCACCAGCGGGAGCTACGAGCAGTACTTC. It encodes CATSGSYEQYF.

This clone was recorded at least ten times. This CDR3 reads CASSREVLAGYNEQFF. The CDR3 DNA follows: TGCGCCAGCAGTCGCGAGGTGTTAGCGGGCTACAATGAGCAGTTCTTC. The V call is TRBV10-1, the J call TRBJ2-1; 7 bases fit TRBD2. The germline CDR1 and CDR2 sequences are WNHNN and SYGVQD (reference sequence). V lost 5 bases, J lost 3 bases, and 10 bases stayed unmatched. The CDR3 has 16 amino acids.

The chain carries TRBV5-1 and TRBJ2-4; 10 bases are a match to TRBD1. This CDR3 contains 12 residues. Germline trimming cut 2 bases from V and 14 bases from J; bases unmatched to any gene: 4. Germline CDR1 reads SGHRS; CDR2 reads YFSETQ. Here the CDR3 reads CASSFGTGVEYF. The CDR3 DNA sequence: TGCGCCAGCAGCTTTGGGACAGGGGTCGAGTACTTC.

The chain couples TRBV5-1 to TRBJ1-1; D may be TRBD1 (6 bases). The CDR3 runs 19 residues. CDR1 is SGHRS and CDR2 is YFSETQ in the germline V gene. V lost 4 bases to trimming and J lost 0 bases, with 25 bases between them. The chain's CDR3 is CASSRGQPAPYPLNTEAFF. The CDR3 coding sequence is TGCGCCAGCAGCCGTGGACAGCCCGCACCCTACCCTTTGAACACTGAAGCTTTCTTT. Using reference TRBV5-1 and TRBJ1-1 for the parts outside the CDR3, the full variable domain is KAGVTQTPRYLIKTRGQQVTLSCSPISGHRSVSWYQQTPGQGLQFLFEYFSETQRNKGNFPGRFSGRQFSNSRSEMNVSTLELGDSALYLCASSRGQPAPYPLNTEAFFGQGTRLTVV.